This record looks at one T cell receptor beta chain sequence and its context. Its antigen is not identified. The data stem from a study of T-cell reconstitution after alpha-beta-depleted transplantation in children. Whole-study findings and limits: Surviving recipient T cells and thymic progenitors produced the high day-60 TCRbeta diversity seen in some patients. T-cell counts and diversity at one year following transplant were attributed mainly to newly produced T cells. After transplant, at about two months, alpha-beta T cells were reportedly derived from several hundred expanded graft clones.

During its preparation, the TCRbeta library received unique molecular identifiers. TCRdb reanalysed the PCR reads using MiXCR and keeps one entry per CDR3 protein. The sample records around 960,000 distinct CDR3 sequences, about 29% being singletons. The CDR3 has 17 residues. Looked up from germline, CDR1 is ENHRY and CDR2 is SYGVKD. The junction had 6 bases not matched to a gene; V was cut back by 2 bases and J by 0 bases. The receptor was derived from a boy under two years old who had a stem cell transplant for SCID, so the T cells may come from the graft donor. Sample: PBMCs, mostly from graft donor cells, taken 360 days after TCRalphabeta/CD19-depleted stem cell transplant. The V call is TRBV10-3, the J call TRBJ2-4; TRBD1 matches at 8 bases. CDR3 DNA sequence: TGTGCCATCAGTGAGGGACAGGGAAGCGTAGCCAAAAACATTCAGTACTTC. Translating gives CAISEGQGSVAKNIQYF.